This entry features one TCR beta chain sequence. No antigen is known for it. The input lacks base qualities; no much larger clone sits a single base away. This record belongs to a study of blood T cells in healthy people across ages (dated by TCRdb to between 2014 and 2016). Study-wide context: Template switching captured roughly one uniquely barcoded TCR beta cDNA molecule per two T cells in model experiments. Using deep sequencing normalized with unique cDNA molecular identifiers, the study measured how TCR beta repertoire diversity changes with age. Donors were grouped into four age groups: young (average approximately 15 years), middle-aged (around 39), aged (over 55) and long-lived (around 80). To avoid experimental bias, donors of different ages were distributed randomly across sequencing lanes. Two additional independent replicas of 1 million unique cDNA reads from the same blood draw were analyzed for two donors (one aged 18 to 30 and one aged 80 or older).

The donors were some 36 Caucasian individuals from Russia, aged roughly 6 to 100 years, who were systemically healthy. Each donor gave roughly 9.5 milliliters of peripheral blood, collected into EDTA-treated Vacutainer tubes. Ficoll-Paque density-gradient centrifugation was used to isolate PBMCs, with at least 6.5 million per sample. Trizol reagent was used to extract total RNA from the PBMCs, yielding at least 6 micrograms per sample. For every donor, an aliquot of PBMCs went through flow cytometry to measure the percentages of naive CD45RAhigh/CD27high T cells. The library was produced with 5' RACE. TCRdb shows the sequencer as Illumina HiSeq 2500. A second PCR of roughly 7 to 11 cycles was performed with a sample-barcoded 5' primer and a J-beta primer mix. A template-switch 5' adaptor carrying 12 random nucleotides introduced a unique molecular identifier onto each TCR beta cDNA molecule. Each sample yielded at least 3 million CDR3-containing paired-end reads. First-strand cDNA synthesis was performed from all RNA using the Mint cDNA synthesis kit, with priming by a TRBC-specific oligonucleotide. Following uracil-DNA glycosylase treatment, all cDNA underwent a first 18-cycle PCR with the universal primers M1SS and BC2_uni_R. From the authors' description of their analysis: Normalization of each sample was performed by random selection of 1 million high-quality reads, each carrying a distinct molecular identifier. Reads with shared molecular identifiers were discarded instead of being binned into consensus sequences. MiTCR, with a Q25 quality threshold and the strictest error-elimination algorithm, was used for CDR3 identification, clonotype clustering and error correction. A nonparametric unseen species model with Euler transformation was used to estimate a lower bound on total TCR beta diversity. TCRdb reprocessing: public reads trimmed at Q25 with fastp, clones called with MiXCR, in-frame beta chains kept. Rows matching on CDR3 protein sequence are summarized as one entry with the most common DNA and genes. The V and J calls follow TCRdb's processing rather than the paper's. Counted in this sample were around 970,000 distinct CDR3 sequences; roughly 51% of them appeared once. The ten largest clones take up roughly 23% of the sample.

The full study reports these points: Estimates of total diversity from one million sequenced T cells were regarded as lower bounds and underestimates. Compared with the aged group, the long-lived group had more naive CD4+ T cells, fewer expanded clones and increased TCR diversity, a pattern suggesting age selection. Bulk unsorted PBMC profiling prevented conclusive comparison of naive and antigen-experienced compartments. As age increased, observed TCR beta diversity per million T cells dropped in a roughly linear way, and a significant reduction was already evident by age 40. The percentage of naive T cells measured by flow cytometry correlated strongly with observed TCR beta diversity. Because donor CMV infection status was unknown, age-related changes in expanded clonotypes were potentially confounded.

CDR1 and CDR2 (SGHTA, FQGNSA) derive from the germline V gene. From the cysteine up to the phenylalanine, the CDR3 has a length of 14 residues. The read is trimmed to its CDR3 DNA, 42 bases read in frame from base 1. The junction shows trimming of 5 bases on V and 3 bases on J, and the gene matches do not reach 4 bases of it. Recombination linked TRBV7-2 to TRBJ2-1, and 7 junction bases match TRBD2. The sequencing sample was made of blood. This clonotype originated in a woman in her sixties or seventies in good health. CDR3 loop: CASSIREDYNEQFF. The DNA reads TGTGCCAGCAGCATCCGGGAGGACTACAATGAGCAGTTCTTC.